Listed below are T cell receptor beta chains from one sample, sequenced in a study of CD8 T cells in Susac syndrome. TCRdb reanalysed the immunoSEQ multiplex PCR reads using MiXCR and keeps one entry per CDR3 protein. Seen here are 200,000 to 250,000 distinct CDR3 sequences, 95% observed once, and the top ten hold about 0.091%. Sequencing was carried out using CD4+ T cells from PBMCs. The origin of the receptors is a human donor with multiple sclerosis. CDR3s include the opening cysteine and the closing phenylalanine or tryptophan. The order of the fields is CDR3 protein, CDR3 DNA, clone size, J gene, D gene, V gene. D genes are given only for firm matches. Not every row has a clone size; where given, it reads once, few, many or a size class.

CDR3: CASSPSGGAYEQYF; DNA: TGTGCCAGCAGCCCGAGCGGGGGGGCCTACGAGCAGTACTTC; size: NA; J: TRBJ2-7; D: TRBD2; V: TRBV9
CDR3: CSASPRVFYEQYF; DNA: TGCAGTGCTAGTCCCAGGGTCTTTTACGAGCAGTACTTC; size: once; J: TRBJ2-7; D: NA; V: TRBV20-1
CDR3: CASSLPEAGSGDEQYF; DNA: TGTGCCAGCAGTTTGCCAGAGGCGGGGAGCGGCGACGAGCAGTACTTC; size: NA; J: TRBJ2-7; D: NA; V: TRBV12-3/TRBV12-4
CDR3: CASSLGGFMRAFF; DNA: TGTGCCAGCAGTTTAGGTGGATTTATGAGAGCTTTCTTT; size: NA; J: TRBJ1-1; D: NA; V: TRBV12-3/TRBV12-4
CDR3: CSVLGQTNEQFF; DNA: TGCAGTGTCCTTGGACAGACTAATGAGCAGTTCTTC; size: NA; J: TRBJ2-1; D: NA; V: TRBV20-1
CDR3: CSALGGIPNEQFF; DNA: TGCAGTGCACTAGGAGGGATACCCAATGAGCAGTTCTTC; size: NA; J: TRBJ2-1; D: NA; V: TRBV20-1
CDR3: CASISRAGGKNEQFF; DNA: TGTGCCAGCATATCAAGAGCGGGAGGGAAGAATGAGCAGTTCTTC; size: NA; J: TRBJ2-1; D: TRBD2; V: TRBV28
CDR3: CASSDGNYGYTF; DNA: TGTGCCAGCAGTGACGGCAACTATGGCTACACCTTC; size: NA; J: TRBJ1-2; D: NA; V: TRBV27
CDR3: CASSQEQGAHEKLFF; DNA: TGCGCCAGCAGCCAAGAACAGGGGGCTCATGAAAAACTGTTTTTT; size: NA; J: TRBJ1-4; D: TRBD1; V: TRBV4-1
CDR3: CASSLGMGETQYF; DNA: TGTGCCAGCAGCTTAGGAATGGGGGAGACCCAGTACTTC; size: NA; J: TRBJ2-5; D: NA; V: TRBV7-9
CDR3: CASSSGLAGDLHPYNEQFF; DNA: TGTGCCAGCAGCTCGGGACTAGCGGGAGACCTTCATCCCTACAATGAGCAGTTCTTC; size: NA; J: TRBJ2-1; D: TRBD2; V: TRBV7-3
CDR3: CASSQAATSSEAFF; DNA: TGTGCCAGCAGCCAAGCGGCCACCTCCTCTGAAGCTTTCTTT; size: NA; J: TRBJ1-1; D: NA; V: TRBV3-1
CDR3: CASLRNEQFF; DNA: TGTGCCAGTCTTCGCAATGAGCAGTTCTTC; size: NA; J: TRBJ2-1; D: NA; V: TRBV19